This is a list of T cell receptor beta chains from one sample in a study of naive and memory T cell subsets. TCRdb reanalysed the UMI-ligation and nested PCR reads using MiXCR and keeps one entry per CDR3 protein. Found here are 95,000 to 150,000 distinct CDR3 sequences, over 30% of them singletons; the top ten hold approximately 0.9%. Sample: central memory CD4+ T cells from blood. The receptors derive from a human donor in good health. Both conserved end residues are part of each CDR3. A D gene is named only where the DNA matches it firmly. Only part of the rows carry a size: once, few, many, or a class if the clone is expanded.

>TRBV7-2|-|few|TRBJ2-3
TGTGCCAGCAGCTTAGGTGGCAGGGGCAGAGCAGATACGCAGTATTTT
CASSLGGRGRADTQYF
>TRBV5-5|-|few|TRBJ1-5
TGTGCCAGCAGCTTGGAGTGGGGTCAGCCCCAGCATTTT
CASSLEWGQPQHF
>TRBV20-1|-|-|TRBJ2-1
TGCAGTGCTAAGAGCGTAGTCCTAAACTACAATGAGCAGTTCTTC
CSAKSVVLNYNEQFF
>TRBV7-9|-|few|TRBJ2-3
TGTGCCAGCAGCTCCGCTCGGGGGAGCACAGATACGCAGTATTTT
CASSSARGSTDTQYF
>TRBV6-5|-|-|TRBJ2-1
TGTGCCAGCAAGGACGGGGACGGTGAGCAGTTCTTC
CASKDGDGEQFF
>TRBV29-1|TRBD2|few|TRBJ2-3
TGCAGCGTTCAACCGGGACTAGCGGGTAGCACAGATACGCAGTATTTT
CSVQPGLAGSTDTQYF
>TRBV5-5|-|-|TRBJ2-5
TGTGCCAGCAGCAACACAGGGCGTTCAGAGACCCAGTACTTC
CASSNTGRSETQYF
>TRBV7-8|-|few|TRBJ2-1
TGTGCCAGCAGTTTGGTAAAGACCCAGTACAATGAGCAGTTCTTC
CASSLVKTQYNEQFF
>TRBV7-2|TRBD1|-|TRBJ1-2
TGTGCCAGCAGCTATCGGGACAGAGCTAACTATGGCTACACCTTC
CASSYRDRANYGYTF
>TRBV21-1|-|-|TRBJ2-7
TGTGCCAGCAGCAAAACACGTCTTAGTAGCGGGACCTACGAGCAGTACTTC
CASSKTRLSSGTYEQYF
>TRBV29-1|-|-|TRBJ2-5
TGCAGCGGGGGAACTCAAGAGACCCAGTACTTC
CSGGTQETQYF
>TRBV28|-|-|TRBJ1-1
TGTGCCAGCAGCTATAGTCGGGGAACGACTGAAGCTTTCTTT
CASSYSRGTTEAFF
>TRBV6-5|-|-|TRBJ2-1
TGTGCCAGCAGTTACTCCCTTCTTGGGGATGAGCAGTTCTTC
CASSYSLLGDEQFF
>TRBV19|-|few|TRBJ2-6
TGTGCCAGTACCAAAGACAGGTTTGGGGCCAACGTCCTGACTTTC
CASTKDRFGANVLTF
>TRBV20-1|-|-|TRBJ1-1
TGCAGTGCTAGAAAGCCCGAGGAAGCTTTCTTT
CSARKPEEAFF
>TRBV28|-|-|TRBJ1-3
TGTGCCAGCAGTTTAAGACAGAACACCATATATTTT
CASSLRQNTIYF
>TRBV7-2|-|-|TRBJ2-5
TGTGCCAGCAGCTTAGGGCAGGACCTCCAAGAGACCCAGTACTTC
CASSLGQDLQETQYF
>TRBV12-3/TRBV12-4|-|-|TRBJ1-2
TGTGCCAGCAGCCCGGACAGCGTCTATGGCTACACCTTC
CASSPDSVYGYTF
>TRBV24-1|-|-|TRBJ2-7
TGTGCCACCGATCTGACAGACGCTCCCTACGAGCAGTACTTC
CATDLTDAPYEQYF
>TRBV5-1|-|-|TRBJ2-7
TGCGCCAGCAGCTTAAAGGACAGCTCCTACGAGCAGTACTTC
CASSLKDSSYEQYF
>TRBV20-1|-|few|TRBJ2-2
TGCAGTGCTAGAGATGACCCTGACACCGGGGAGCTGTTTTTT
CSARDDPDTGELFF
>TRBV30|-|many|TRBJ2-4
TGTGCCTGGAATGGTGGATGGGTAGCCAAAAACATTCAGTACTTC
CAWNGGWVAKNIQYF